Below are 2 T cell receptor beta chains sequenced from a single sample in a study of Graves' ophthalmopathy and Graves' hyperthyroidism. The authors amplified TCR beta CDR3 regions, and they did so from RNA transcripts for repertoire sequencing. HTBI-primed RT-PCR formed the first round, and a multiplex PCR formed the second. Each CDR3 protein is one row after TCRdb ran MiXCR on the multiplex PCR reads. The sample shows about 200,000 distinct CDR3 sequences, over 25% of them seen only once. The sample taken for sequencing was peripheral blood. The receptors derive from a man aged 45-60 years with Graves' ophthalmopathy.

The V gene is TRBV27, the J gene TRBJ1-5; TRBD1 agrees at 9 bases. The CDR3 length is 15 residues. V shed 6 bases, J shed 0 bases, and the junction held 3 bases outside the gene matches. Germline lookup yields CDR1 MNHEY and CDR2 SMNVEV (reference sequence). CDR3 coding DNA: TGTGCCAGCAGGGGACAGGGTGGTAGCAATCAGCCCCAGCATTTT. As protein: CASRGQGGSNQPQHF.

This clonotype was seen repeatedly, ten times or more. V and J are TRBV5-1 and TRBJ1-2; D call uncertain. Germline values: CDR1 SGHRS, CDR2 YFSETQ. CDR3 size: 13 residues. Trimming took off 0 bases at V and 6 bases at J, with 9 bases between the two ends. The CDR3 DNA follows: TGCGCCAGCAGCTTGGCTCCTGAGGATGGCTACACCTTC. Its protein is CASSLAPEDGYTF. The entire variable domain, with the rest obtained from reference TRBV5-1 and TRBJ1-2, is as follows: KAGVTQTPRYLIKTRGQQVTLSCSPISGHRSVSWYQQTPGQGLQFLFEYFSETQRNKGNFPGRFSGRQFSNSRSEMNVSTLELGDSALYLCASSLAPEDGYTFGSGTRLTVV.